A single T cell receptor beta chain is shown here with its context. The sample comes from a study of T cell responses to AZD1222 COVID-19 vaccine. The table came from immunoSEQ multiplex PCR; TCRdb's copy has only in-frame clones and leaves some out. The data show around 120,000 clones, about 85% seen once. V was pared by 0 bases and J by 7 bases, with 12 bases between. Per germline, CDR1 MGHRA and CDR2 YSYEKL. CDR3 length: 15 residues. The sample here was peripheral blood, taken on day 0 of AZD1222 vaccination. The receptor comes from an adult in good health. The chain has TRBV4-1 and TRBJ2-2; D gene ambiguous. Here the CDR3 reads CASSQEVGGGGELFF. The CDR3 region has the DNA TGCGCCAGCAGCCAAGAAGTAGGTGGTGGCGGGGAGCTGTTTTTT.